This TCR beta chain was found in a study of blood T cell repertoires in COVID-19. Repertoires were generated with immunoSEQ multiplex PCR, while TCRdb's copy carries only in-frame clones and drops some. The data show 140,000 to 150,000 clones, roughly 79% seen once. The CDR3 has 15 residues. The junction had 4 bases not matched to a gene; V was cut back by 4 bases and J by 5 bases. Per the germline V gene, CDR1 is SGHRS and CDR2 is YFSETQ. The TCR comes from a woman aged 60-70 years with acute or convalescent COVID-19. Sequenced material: peripheral blood. The gene calls are TRBV5-1 and TRBJ2-1; TRBD2 aligns across 12 bases. The CDR3 loop is CASSPSGRANNEQFF. The CDR3, as DNA: TGCGCCAGCAGCCCTAGCGGGAGGGCTAACAATGAGCAGTTCTTC.